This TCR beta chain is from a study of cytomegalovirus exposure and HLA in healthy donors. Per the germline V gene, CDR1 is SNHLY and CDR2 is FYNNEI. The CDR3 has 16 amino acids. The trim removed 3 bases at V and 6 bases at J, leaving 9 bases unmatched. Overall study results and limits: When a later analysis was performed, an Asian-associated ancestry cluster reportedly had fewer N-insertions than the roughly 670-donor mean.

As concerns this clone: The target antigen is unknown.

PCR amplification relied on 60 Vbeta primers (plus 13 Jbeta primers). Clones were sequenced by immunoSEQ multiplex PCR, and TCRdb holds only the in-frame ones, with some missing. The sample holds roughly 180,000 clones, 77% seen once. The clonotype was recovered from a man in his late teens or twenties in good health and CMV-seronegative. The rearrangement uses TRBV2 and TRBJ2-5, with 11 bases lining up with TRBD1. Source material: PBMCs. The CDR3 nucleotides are TGTGCCAGCAGTGATGCGGGGACAGGGGGTCGGAAGACCCAGTACTTC. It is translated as CASSDAGTGGRKTQYF.